Included here is one TCR beta chain sequence, with context. The antigen is unknown. After constant-region reverse-primer amplification, full-length variable regions underwent semi-nested PCR with Nested Universal Primer A. TCRdb analysed the 5' RACE reads with MiXCR anew, one entry per CDR3 protein. The profile covers thousands of distinct CDR3 sequences, with 55% to 60% appearing a single time and 4.1% taken by the ten largest. This CDR3 is 15 amino acids long. CDR1 SGHTA and CDR2 FQGNSA come from the germline V gene. V was trimmed by 4 bases and J by 0 bases, leaving 12 bases between them. Regarding the study as a whole: The larger cohort examined one V-J beta rearrangement, not whole repertoires. Tumor memory CD4+ T cell TCR gene usage clustered with blood and lymph node memory CD4+ cells and lymph node naive CD4+ cells.

The chain carries TRBV7-2 and TRBJ1-1, with D unclear. Source material: tumor-infiltrating memory CD4+ T cells sorted from the breast tumor. The sample's subset: memory CD4+ T cells, CD4+CD45RO+CD25-. This TCR came from a female donor with breast cancer. The CDR3 nucleotides read TGTGCCAGCAGCTCCGGTTGGAACATGAACACTGAAGCTTTCTTT. It is translated as CASSSGWNMNTEAFF. The variable domain in full, with the rest retrieved from reference TRBV7-2 and TRBJ1-1, is GAGVSQSPSNKVTEKGKDVELRCDPISGHTALYWYRQSLGQGLEFLIYFQGNSAPDKSGLPSDRFSAERTGGSVSTLTIQRTQQEDSAVYLCASSSGWNMNTEAFFGQGTRLTVV.